This paragraph reports one TCR beta chain. The germline V gene has CDR1 LNHDA and CDR2 SQIVND (reference sequence). Trimming took off 3 bases at V and 9 bases at J, with 18 bases between the two ends. The CDR3 has 15 residues. During active infection, Seattle patients enrolled and were then monitored through disease. The sample belongs to a study of blood T cell repertoires in COVID-19. Authors' data handling: Estimation of nucleated cell counts relied on the amplification of reference gene primers. Sequencing was performed with immunoSEQ multiplex PCR; in TCRdb, only in-frame clones are kept and a portion is missing. V and J calls and clone size are given by that table; D and trimming were obtained from the DNA. The profile shows about 110,000 clones, over 65% of them singletons.

This TCR was recovered from a man older than 75 with COVID-19, enrolled during active disease. Sequenced input: peripheral blood. The J gene is TRBJ2-1, the V gene TRBV19, with unresolved D. Here the CDR3 reads CASSILLSPPTEQFF. The DNA for the CDR3 is TGTGCCAGTAGTATCCTCCTATCCCCCCCCACTGAGCAGTTCTTC. The whole variable domain, remainder taken from reference TRBV19 and TRBJ2-1, is DGGITQSPKYLFRKEGQNVTLSCEQNLNHDAMYWYRQDPGQGLRLIYYSQIVNDFQKGDIAEGYSVSREKKESFPLTVTSAQKNPTAFYLCASSILLSPPTEQFFGPGTRLTVL.